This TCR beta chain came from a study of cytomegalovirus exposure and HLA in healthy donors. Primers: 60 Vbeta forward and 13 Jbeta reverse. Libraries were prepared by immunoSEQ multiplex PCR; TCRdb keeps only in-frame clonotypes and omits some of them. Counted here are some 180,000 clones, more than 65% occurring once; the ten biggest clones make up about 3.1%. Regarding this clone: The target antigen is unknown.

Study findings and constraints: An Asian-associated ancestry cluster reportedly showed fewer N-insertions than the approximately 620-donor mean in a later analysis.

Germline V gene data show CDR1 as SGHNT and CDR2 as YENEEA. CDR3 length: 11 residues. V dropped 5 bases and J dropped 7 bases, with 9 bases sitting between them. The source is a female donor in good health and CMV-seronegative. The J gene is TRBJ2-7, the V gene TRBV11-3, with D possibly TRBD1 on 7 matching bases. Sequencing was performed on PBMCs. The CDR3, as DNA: TGTGCCAGCAGCCCAGGGGGGGAGCAGTACTTC. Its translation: CASSPGGEQYF.